This T cell receptor beta chain comes out of a study of cytomegalovirus exposure and HLA in healthy donors. V dropped 3 bases and J dropped 4 bases, with 13 bases sitting between them. The CDR3 sequence is 15 residues long. From germline, CDR1 is LNHDA and CDR2 SQIVND (reference sequence). Study conclusions and caveats: In a later analysis, TCR beta V- and J-gene trimming was associated with a missense DCLRE1C variant. Upon later analysis, TCR association rates were observed to vary by HLA locus, being highest for DRB1 and lowest for HLA-C.

Regarding this clone: Its target is unknown.

PCR primers comprised 60 Vbeta and 13 Jbeta primers. Assay used: immunoSEQ multiplex PCR; TCRdb lists only in-frame clones, some missing. The sample yields 180,000 or so clones, around 74% seen once. The chain employs TRBV19 and TRBJ2-1; D is ambiguous. The clonotype comes from a male donor in good health and CMV-seronegative. The sequencing sample was made of PBMCs. This CDR3 reads CASSISRSPYNEQFF. The CDR3 nucleotides are TGTGCCAGTAGTATCTCCAGGTCACCTTACAATGAGCAGTTCTTC.